This T cell receptor (beta chain) emerged from a study of molecular identifiers for immune sequencing clone quantification. Overall study: In replicates, RNA from roughly 18,000 or 92,000 naive CD8 cells was split five ways, four sequenced.

Study-level points and caveats: Clones above 20 RNA copies contained over 98% of effector molecules and under 1% of naive molecules. Should identical TCR molecules share a barcode, the sizes of highly expanded clones could be underestimated.

About this clonotype: The target antigen is unknown.

V dropped 4 bases and J dropped 0 bases, with 16 bases sitting between them. Germline lookup yields CDR1 SGHRS and CDR2 YFSETQ. The CDR3 spans 16 residues. MiXCR, run by TCRdb on the PCR reads, gives a single entry per CDR3 protein. The sample consists of 600,000 to 650,000 distinct CDR3 sequences, 15% to 20% of them appearing once. The sequence came from a human donor in good health. Some libraries in this study had Jurkat cell RNA spiked in. The sample comprised naive CD8+ T cells from blood, with Jurkat cell RNA spiked in. Subset: FACS-sorted CD8+CD4-CCR7+CD45RA+ naive T cells. The V gene is TRBV5-1, the J gene TRBJ1-2, with a weak D call TRBD1 (5 bases). The CDR3 DNA is TGCGCCAGCAGCCCGGGACCGATACTCTCTAACTATGGCTACACCTTC. Translation: CASSPGPILSNYGYTF.